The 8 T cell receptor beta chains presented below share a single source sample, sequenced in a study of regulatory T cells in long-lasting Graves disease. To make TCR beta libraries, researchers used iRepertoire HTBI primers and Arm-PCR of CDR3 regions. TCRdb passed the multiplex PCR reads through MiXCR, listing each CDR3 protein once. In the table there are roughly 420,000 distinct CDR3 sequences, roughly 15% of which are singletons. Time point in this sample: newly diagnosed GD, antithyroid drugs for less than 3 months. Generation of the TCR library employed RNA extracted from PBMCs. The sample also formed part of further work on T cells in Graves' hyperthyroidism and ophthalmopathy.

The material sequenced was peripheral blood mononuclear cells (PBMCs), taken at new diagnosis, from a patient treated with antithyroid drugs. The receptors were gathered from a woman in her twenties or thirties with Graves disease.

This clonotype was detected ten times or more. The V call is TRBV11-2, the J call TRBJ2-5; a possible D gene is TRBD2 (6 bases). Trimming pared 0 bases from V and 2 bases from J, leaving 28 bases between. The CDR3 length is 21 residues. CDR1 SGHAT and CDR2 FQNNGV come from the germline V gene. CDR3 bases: TGTGCCAGCAGCTTAGATTTCGTCGATAGCGGAACTAGCCTCAAACAAGAGACCCAGTACTTC. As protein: CASSLDFVDSGTSLKQETQYF.

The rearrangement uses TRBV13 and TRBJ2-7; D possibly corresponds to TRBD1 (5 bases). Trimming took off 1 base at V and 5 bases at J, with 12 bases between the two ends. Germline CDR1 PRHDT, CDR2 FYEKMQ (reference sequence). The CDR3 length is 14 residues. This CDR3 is CASSLVGRANEQYF. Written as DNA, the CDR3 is TGTGCCAGCAGCTTAGTAGGCAGGGCCAACGAGCAGTACTTC.

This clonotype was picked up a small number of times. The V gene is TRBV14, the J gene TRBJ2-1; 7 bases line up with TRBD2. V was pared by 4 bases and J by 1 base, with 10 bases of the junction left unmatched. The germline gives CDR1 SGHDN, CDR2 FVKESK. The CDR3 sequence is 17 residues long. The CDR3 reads CASSPGWGGSSYNEQFF. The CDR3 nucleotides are TGTGCCAGCAGCCCGGGGTGGGGCGGGAGTTCCTACAATGAGCAGTTCTTC.

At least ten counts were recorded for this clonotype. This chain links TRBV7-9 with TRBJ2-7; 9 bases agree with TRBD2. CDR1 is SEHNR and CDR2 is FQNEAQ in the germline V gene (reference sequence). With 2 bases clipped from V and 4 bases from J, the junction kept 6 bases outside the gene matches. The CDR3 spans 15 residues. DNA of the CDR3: TGTGCCAGCAGCTTATCCGGCGGGAGGGCTTACGAGCAGTACTTC. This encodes CASSLSGGRAYEQYF.

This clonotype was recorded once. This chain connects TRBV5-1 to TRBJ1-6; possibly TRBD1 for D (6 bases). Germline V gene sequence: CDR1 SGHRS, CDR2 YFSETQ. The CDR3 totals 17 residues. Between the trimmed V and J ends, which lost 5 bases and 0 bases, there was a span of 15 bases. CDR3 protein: CASRSLGQSSYNSPLHF. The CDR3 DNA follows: TGCGCCAGCAGGTCTCTCGGACAGAGCTCCTATAATTCACCCCTCCACTTT.

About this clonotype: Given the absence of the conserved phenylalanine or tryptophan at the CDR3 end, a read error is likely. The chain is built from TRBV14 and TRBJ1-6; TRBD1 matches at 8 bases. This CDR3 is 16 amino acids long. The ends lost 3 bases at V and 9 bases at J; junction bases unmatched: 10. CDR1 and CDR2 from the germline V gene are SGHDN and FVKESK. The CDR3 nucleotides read TGTGCCAGCAGCCAGGAAACAGGGGGTGGAGGTTCACCCCTCCACTCT. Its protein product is CASSQETGGGGSPLHS.

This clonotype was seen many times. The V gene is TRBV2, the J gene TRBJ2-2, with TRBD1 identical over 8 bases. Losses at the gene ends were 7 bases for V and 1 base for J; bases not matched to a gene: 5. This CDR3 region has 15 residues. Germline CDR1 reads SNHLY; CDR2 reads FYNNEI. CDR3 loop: CASTRGRGNTGELFF. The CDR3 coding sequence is TGTGCCAGCACCAGGGGGCGCGGGAACACCGGGGAGCTGTTTTTT.

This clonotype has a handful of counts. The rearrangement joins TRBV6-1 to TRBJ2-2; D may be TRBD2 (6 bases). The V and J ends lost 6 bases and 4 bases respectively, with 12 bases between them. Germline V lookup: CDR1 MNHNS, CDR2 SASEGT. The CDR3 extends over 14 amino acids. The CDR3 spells CASSPVAVTGELFF. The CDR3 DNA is TGTGCCAGCAGCCCAGTAGCGGTCACCGGGGAGCTGTTTTTT.